The rows below give T cell receptor beta chains drawn from one sample of a study of blood T cell repertoires in COVID-19. Generated by immunoSEQ multiplex PCR, the TCRdb table keeps only in-frame clones and is missing some. The table has about 250,000 clones, 88% seen once; the top ten hold approximately 1.4%. Sequenced material: peripheral blood. These receptors all come from an elderly man with acute or convalescent COVID-19. The CDR3 runs from the conserved cysteine through the conserved F or W. Fields, in order: J gene, V gene, CDR3 protein.

j_call: TRBJ2-1
v_call: TRBV4-1
cdr3_aa: CASSPQGVNRGRVYNEQFF

j_call: TRBJ1-2
v_call: TRBV6-5
cdr3_aa: CASSYSRGYGGYTF

j_call: TRBJ2-2
v_call: TRBV11-3
cdr3_aa: CASSLSGTNTGELFF

j_call: TRBJ2-5
v_call: TRBV7-6
cdr3_aa: CASSSWAGAGETQYF

j_call: TRBJ2-1
v_call: TRBV7-8
cdr3_aa: CASSRAGQGVNEQFF

j_call: TRBJ2-4
v_call: TRBV7-8
cdr3_aa: CASSLEGAGFKNIQYF

j_call: TRBJ1-2
v_call: TRBV28
cdr3_aa: CASRTSGVYGYTF

j_call: TRBJ1-4
v_call: TRBV7-8
cdr3_aa: CASSLYTRTHLREKLFF

j_call: TRBJ1-1
v_call: TRBV7-2
cdr3_aa: CASSLTRTEAFF

j_call: TRBJ2-6
v_call: TRBV4-3
cdr3_aa: CASSQGTGGDGANVLTF

j_call: TRBJ1-1
v_call: TRBV7-8
cdr3_aa: CASSLHGGLGTEAFF

j_call: TRBJ1-2
v_call: TRBV7-9
cdr3_aa: CASSSWDTFNYGYTF

j_call: TRBJ2-6
v_call: TRBV4-3
cdr3_aa: CASSQDMTSGANVLTF

j_call: TRBJ1-6
v_call: TRBV4-2
cdr3_aa: CASSSKDRRSSPLHF

j_call: TRBJ2-6
v_call: TRBV3-1/TRBV3-2
cdr3_aa: CASSQGQHSGANVLTF

j_call: TRBJ2-1
v_call: TRBV10-3
cdr3_aa: CAISGPTGGAYNEQFF

j_call: TRBJ2-6
v_call: TRBV19
cdr3_aa: CASSARVAGLGGANVLTF

j_call: TRBJ2-1
v_call: TRBV2
cdr3_aa: CASSVDVTNEQFF

j_call: TRBJ2-1
v_call: TRBV7-2
cdr3_aa: CASSRTSGSYEQFF

j_call: TRBJ1-1
v_call: TRBV5-1
cdr3_aa: CASTQGTMNTEAFF

j_call: TRBJ2-3
v_call: TRBV3-1/TRBV3-2
cdr3_aa: CASSPCTDTQYF

j_call: TRBJ1-6
v_call: TRBV7-2
cdr3_aa: CASSTNPWGADNSPLHF

j_call: TRBJ1-6
v_call: TRBV2
cdr3_aa: CASRETGPANSPLHF

j_call: TRBJ2-2
v_call: TRBV9
cdr3_aa: CASSVGQGHTGELFF

j_call: TRBJ2-3
v_call: TRBV9
cdr3_aa: CASSLRVAAGGSDTQYF

j_call: TRBJ1-5
v_call: TRBV6-6
cdr3_aa: CASRGGPTSPQHF

j_call: TRBJ1-4
v_call: TRBV19
cdr3_aa: CASSMGAQYNEKLFF

j_call: TRBJ2-1
v_call: TRBV7-3
cdr3_aa: CASSSSSGTMQFF

j_call: TRBJ1-4
v_call: TRBV5-1
cdr3_aa: CASSPLGRQGGEFF

j_call: TRBJ1-1
v_call: TRBV4-2
cdr3_aa: CASSQNRGSNTEAFF

j_call: TRBJ1-2
v_call: TRBV27
cdr3_aa: CATLQDNYGYTF

j_call: TRBJ2-7
v_call: TRBV5-1
cdr3_aa: CASSEGQASGEQYF

j_call: TRBJ2-3
v_call: TRBV28
cdr3_aa: CASRPLAGVTDTQYF

j_call: TRBJ1-3
v_call: TRBV6-5
cdr3_aa: CASSLGGTGNTIYF

j_call: TRBJ1-5
v_call: TRBV15
cdr3_aa: CATSRVQGRQPQHF

j_call: TRBJ2-5
v_call: TRBV12-3/TRBV12-4
cdr3_aa: CASSFRGFETQYF

j_call: TRBJ2-7
v_call: TRBV4-1
cdr3_aa: CASSPGQGADEQYF

j_call: TRBJ2-7
v_call: TRBV4-2
cdr3_aa: CASSQGTGAIYEQYF

j_call: TRBJ2-3
v_call: TRBV19
cdr3_aa: CASSIRTGSRTDTQYF

j_call: TRBJ2-5
v_call: TRBV5-1
cdr3_aa: CASAPLESYQETQYF

j_call: TRBJ2-2
v_call: TRBV4-3
cdr3_aa: CASSQLAGGGNTGELFF

j_call: TRBJ2-5
v_call: TRBV14
cdr3_aa: CASSHRLAAQETQYF

j_call: TRBJ2-2
v_call: TRBV19
cdr3_aa: CASSFKVEETSVRVAGELFF

j_call: TRBJ2-3
v_call: TRBV24-1
cdr3_aa: CATSDFGTGTDTQYF

j_call: TRBJ1-5
v_call: TRBV28
cdr3_aa: CASRDRGPSNQPQHF

j_call: TRBJ2-1
v_call: TRBV5-5
cdr3_aa: CASILLVSYNEQFF

j_call: TRBJ2-1
v_call: TRBV15
cdr3_aa: CATSSWTLALDEQFF

j_call: TRBJ2-2
v_call: TRBV6-5
cdr3_aa: CASRRSGPNTGELFF

j_call: TRBJ1-1
v_call: TRBV27
cdr3_aa: CASSSNRGIGTEAFF

j_call: TRBJ2-5
v_call: TRBV7-2
cdr3_aa: CASSLASGIQETQYF

j_call: TRBJ2-2
v_call: TRBV5-1
cdr3_aa: CASSFTGTANTGELFF

j_call: TRBJ1-3
v_call: TRBV7-3
cdr3_aa: CASSKQGGSGNTIYF

j_call: TRBJ1-4
v_call: TRBV19
cdr3_aa: CASSIELTPSSTNEKLFF